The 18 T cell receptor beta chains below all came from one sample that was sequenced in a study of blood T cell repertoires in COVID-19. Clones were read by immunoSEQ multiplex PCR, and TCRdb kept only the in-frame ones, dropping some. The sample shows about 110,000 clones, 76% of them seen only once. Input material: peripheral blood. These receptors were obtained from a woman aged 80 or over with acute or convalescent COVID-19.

This CDR3 reads CAISIEPGRDLLFF. The CDR3 nucleotides are TGTGCCATCAGTATAGAACCGGGTCGAGACTTACTGTTCTTC. This chain links TRBV10-3 with TRBJ2-1; no clear D gene. Germline V lookup: CDR1 ENHRY, CDR2 SYGVKD. V was cut by 5 bases and J by 15 bases, with 23 bases left in between. CDR3 length: 14 residues.

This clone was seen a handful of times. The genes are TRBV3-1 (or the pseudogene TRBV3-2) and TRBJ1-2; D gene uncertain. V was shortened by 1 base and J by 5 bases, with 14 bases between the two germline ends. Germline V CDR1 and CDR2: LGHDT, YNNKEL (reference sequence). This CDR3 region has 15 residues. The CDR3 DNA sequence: TGTGCCAGCAGCCAAGGGGCCTCGATATTATATGGCTACACCTTC. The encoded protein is CASSQGASILYGYTF.

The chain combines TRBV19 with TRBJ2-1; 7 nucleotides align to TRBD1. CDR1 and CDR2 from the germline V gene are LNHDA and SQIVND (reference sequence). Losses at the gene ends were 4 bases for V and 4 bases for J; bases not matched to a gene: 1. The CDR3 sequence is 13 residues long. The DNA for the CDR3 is TGTGCCAGTAGTACACAGGGGTACAATGAGCAGTTCTTC. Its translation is CASSTQGYNEQFF.

In DNA, the CDR3 is TGTGCCAGCGCGACAGGGAGTCTGGTGAGCAATCAGCCCCAGCATTTT. Protein product: CASATGSLVSNQPQHF. This rearrangement joins TRBV5-8 to TRBJ1-5, with 7 bases lining up with TRBD1. V was pared by 7 bases and J by 1 base, with 11 bases of the junction left unmatched. Germline CDR1 reads SGHTS; CDR2 reads YDEGEE. The CDR3 length is 16 residues.

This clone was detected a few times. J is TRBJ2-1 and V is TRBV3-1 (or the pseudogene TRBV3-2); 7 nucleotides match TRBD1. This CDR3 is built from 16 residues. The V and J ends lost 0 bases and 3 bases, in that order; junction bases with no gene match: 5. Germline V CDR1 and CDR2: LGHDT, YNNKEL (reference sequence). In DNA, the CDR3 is TGTGCCAGCAGCCAAGATAGGGGGCTGCTCTACAATGAGCAGTTCTTC. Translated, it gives CASSQDRGLLYNEQFF.

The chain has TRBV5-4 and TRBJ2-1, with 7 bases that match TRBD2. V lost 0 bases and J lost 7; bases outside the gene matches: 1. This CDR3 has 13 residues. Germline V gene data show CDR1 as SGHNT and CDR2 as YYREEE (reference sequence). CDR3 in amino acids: CASSLAGGNEQFF. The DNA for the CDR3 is TGTGCCAGCAGCTTGGCCGGGGGGAATGAGCAGTTCTTC.

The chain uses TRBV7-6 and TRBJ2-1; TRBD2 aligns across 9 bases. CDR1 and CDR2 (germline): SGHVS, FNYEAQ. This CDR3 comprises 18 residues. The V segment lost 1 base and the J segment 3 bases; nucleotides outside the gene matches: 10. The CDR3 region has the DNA TGTGCCAGCAGCTTAGGCAGTGGCGGGGGGGCCGACTACAATGAGCAGTTCTTC. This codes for CASSLGSGGGADYNEQFF. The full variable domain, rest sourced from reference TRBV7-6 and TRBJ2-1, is GAGVSQSPRYKVTKRGQDVALRCDPISGHVSLYWYRQALGQGPEFLTYFNYEAQQDKSGLPNDRFSAERPEGSISTLTIQRTEQRDSAMYRCASSLGSGGGADYNEQFFGPGTRLTVL.

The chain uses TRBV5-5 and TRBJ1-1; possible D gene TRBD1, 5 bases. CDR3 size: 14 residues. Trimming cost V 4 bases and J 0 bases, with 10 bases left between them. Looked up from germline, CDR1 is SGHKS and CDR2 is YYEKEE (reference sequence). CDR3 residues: CASSLGGVNTEAFF. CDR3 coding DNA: TGTGCCAGCAGCCTTGGGGGGGTGAACACTGAAGCTTTCTTT.

The CDR3: CASSPRTAYEQYF. CDR3 DNA: TGTGCCAGCAGCCCCCGGACAGCCTACGAGCAGTACTTC. V is TRBV5-5 and J is TRBJ2-7, with TRBD1 as a possible D gene (6 bases). Germline V gene data show CDR1 as SGHKS and CDR2 as YYEKEE (reference sequence). The CDR3 covers 13 residues. The V and J ends lost 4 bases and 2 bases respectively, with 10 bases between them.

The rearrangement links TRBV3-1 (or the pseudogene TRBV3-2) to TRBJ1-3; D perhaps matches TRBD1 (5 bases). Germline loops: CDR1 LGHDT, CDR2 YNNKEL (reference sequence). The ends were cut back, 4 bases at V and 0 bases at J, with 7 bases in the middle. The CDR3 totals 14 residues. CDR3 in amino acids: CASSPGFSGNTIYF. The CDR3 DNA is TGTGCCAGCAGCCCAGGGTTCTCTGGAAACACCATATATTTT.

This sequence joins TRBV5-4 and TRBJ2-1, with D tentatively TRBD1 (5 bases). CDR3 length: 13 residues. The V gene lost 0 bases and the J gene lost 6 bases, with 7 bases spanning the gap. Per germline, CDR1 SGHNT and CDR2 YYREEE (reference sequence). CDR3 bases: TGTGCCAGCAGCTTGGGACAGAGCAATGAGCAGTTCTTC. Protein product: CASSLGQSNEQFF.

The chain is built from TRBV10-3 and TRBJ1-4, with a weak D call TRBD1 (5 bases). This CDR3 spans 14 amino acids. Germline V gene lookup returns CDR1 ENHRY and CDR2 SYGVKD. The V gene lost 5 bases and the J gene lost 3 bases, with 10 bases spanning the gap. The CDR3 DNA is TGTGCCATCAGTCAGGGTTCCCCTAATGAAAAACTGTTTTTT. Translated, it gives CAISQGSPNEKLFF.

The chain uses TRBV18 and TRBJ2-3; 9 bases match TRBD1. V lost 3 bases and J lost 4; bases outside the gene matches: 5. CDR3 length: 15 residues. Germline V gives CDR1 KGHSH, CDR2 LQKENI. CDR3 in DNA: TGTGCCAGCTCACCGGGACAGGGTAAAGCAGATACGCAGTATTTT. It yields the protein CASSPGQGKADTQYF. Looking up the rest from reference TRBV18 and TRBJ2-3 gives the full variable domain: NAGVMQNPRHLVRRRGQEARLRCSPMKGHSHVYWYRQLPEEGLKFMVYLQKENIIDESGMPKERFSAEFPKEGPSILRIQQVVRGDSAAYFCASSPGQGKADTQYFGPGTRLTVL.

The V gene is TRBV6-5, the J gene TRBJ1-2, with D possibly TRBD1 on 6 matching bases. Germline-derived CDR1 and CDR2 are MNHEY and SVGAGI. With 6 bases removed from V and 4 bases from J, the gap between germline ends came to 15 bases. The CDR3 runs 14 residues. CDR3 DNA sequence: TGTGCCAGCAGGGAGACAGGCCTCTTCTATGGCTACACCTTC. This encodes CASRETGLFYGYTF.

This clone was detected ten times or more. The CDR3 is CASSLGTTPNTGELFF. CDR3 nucleotide sequence: TGCGCCAGCAGCTTGGGGACTACCCCGAACACCGGGGAGCTGTTTTTT. This chain uses TRBV5-1 with TRBJ2-2; D may be TRBD2 (6 bases). The CDR3 is 16 amino acids. V gave up 0 bases and J gave up 0 bases, with 9 bases separating them. From germline, CDR1 is SGHRS and CDR2 YFSETQ.

Here the CDR3 DNA reads TGTGCCAGCACCCAGGACAGGGGGCGAGTGGATTCACCCCTCCACTTT. This codes for CASTQDRGRVDSPLHF. The chain combines TRBV2 with TRBJ1-6, with 11 bases fitting TRBD1. Germline CDR1 is SNHLY and CDR2 is FYNNEI. J lost 8 bases, V lost 7 bases, and 10 bases had no gene match. The CDR3 extends over 16 amino acids. The whole variable domain, remainder taken from reference TRBV2 and TRBJ1-6, is EPEVTQTPSHQVTQMGQEVILRCVPISNHLYFYWYRQILGQKVEFLVSFYNNEISEKSEIFDDQFSVERPDGSNFTLKIRSTKLEDSAMYFCASTQDRGRVDSPLHFGNGTRLTVT.

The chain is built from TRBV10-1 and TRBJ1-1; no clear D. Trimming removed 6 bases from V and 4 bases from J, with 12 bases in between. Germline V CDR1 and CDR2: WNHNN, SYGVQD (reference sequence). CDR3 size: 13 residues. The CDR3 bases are TGCGCCAGCAGAGCTGGAGTGGGCACTGAAGCTTTCTTT. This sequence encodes CASRAGVGTEAFF.

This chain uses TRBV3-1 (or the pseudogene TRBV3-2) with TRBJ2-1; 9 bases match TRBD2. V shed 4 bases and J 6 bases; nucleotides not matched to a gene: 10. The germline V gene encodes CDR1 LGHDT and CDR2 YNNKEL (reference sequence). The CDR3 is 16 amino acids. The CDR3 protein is CASSLKGREGPNEQFF. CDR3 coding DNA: TGTGCCAGCAGCCTGAAAGGGCGGGAGGGCCCCAATGAGCAGTTCTTC.